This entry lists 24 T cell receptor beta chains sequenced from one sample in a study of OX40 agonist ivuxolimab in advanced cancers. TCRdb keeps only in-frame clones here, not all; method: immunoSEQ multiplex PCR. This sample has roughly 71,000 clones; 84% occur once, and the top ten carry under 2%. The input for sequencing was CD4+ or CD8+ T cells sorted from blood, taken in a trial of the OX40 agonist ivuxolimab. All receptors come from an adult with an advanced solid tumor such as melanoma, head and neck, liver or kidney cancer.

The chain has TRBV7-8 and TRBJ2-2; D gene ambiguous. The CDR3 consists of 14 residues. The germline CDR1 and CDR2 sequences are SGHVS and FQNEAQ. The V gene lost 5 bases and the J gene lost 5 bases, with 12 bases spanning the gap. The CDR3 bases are TGTGCCAGCAGCGCCTGGAGTCTGACCGGGGAGCTGTTTTTT. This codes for CASSAWSLTGELFF.

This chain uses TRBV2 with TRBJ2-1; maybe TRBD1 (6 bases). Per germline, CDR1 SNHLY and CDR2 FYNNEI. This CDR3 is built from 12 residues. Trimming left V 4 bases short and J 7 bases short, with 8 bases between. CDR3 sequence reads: CASSGGGNEQFF. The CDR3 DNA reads TGTGCCAGCAGTGGAGGGGGAAATGAGCAGTTCTTC.

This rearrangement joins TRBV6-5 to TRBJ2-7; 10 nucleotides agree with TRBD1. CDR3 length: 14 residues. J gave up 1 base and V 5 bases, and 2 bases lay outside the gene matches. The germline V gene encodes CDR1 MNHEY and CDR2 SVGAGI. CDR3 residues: CASSPGQGSYEQYF. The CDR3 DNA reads TGTGCCAGCAGTCCGGGACAGGGGTCCTACGAGCAGTACTTC.

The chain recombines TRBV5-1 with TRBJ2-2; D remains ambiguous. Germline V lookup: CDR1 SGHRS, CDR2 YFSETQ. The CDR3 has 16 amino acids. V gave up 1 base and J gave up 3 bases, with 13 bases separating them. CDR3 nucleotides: TGCGCCAGCAGCTTGATGGCAGGTTCGGACACCGGGGAGCTGTTTTTT. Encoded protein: CASSLMAGSDTGELFF.

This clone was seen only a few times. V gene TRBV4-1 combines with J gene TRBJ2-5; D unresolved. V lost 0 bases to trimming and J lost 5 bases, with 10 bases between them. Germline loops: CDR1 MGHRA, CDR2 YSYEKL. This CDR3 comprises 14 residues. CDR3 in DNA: TGCGCCAGCAGCCAAGAAAAGGGCTTGGAGACCCAGTACTTC. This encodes CASSQEKGLETQYF.

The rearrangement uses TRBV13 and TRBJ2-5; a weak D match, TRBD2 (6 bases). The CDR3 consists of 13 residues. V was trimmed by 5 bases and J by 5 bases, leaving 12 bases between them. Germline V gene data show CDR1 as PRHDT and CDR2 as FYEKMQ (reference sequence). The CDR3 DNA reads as TGTGCCAGCAGCCTCCACGGAGGGGAGACCCAGTACTTC. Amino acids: CASSLHGGETQYF.

The CDR3: CASSLSIGGIYEQYF. Here the CDR3 DNA reads TGTGCCAGCAGTTTATCCATCGGCGGAATTTACGAGCAGTACTTC. The genes are TRBV27 and TRBJ2-7, with unresolved D. Germline lookup yields CDR1 MNHEY and CDR2 SMNVEV (reference sequence). This CDR3 is 15 amino acids long. The V gene lost 0 bases and the J gene lost 4 bases, with 13 bases spanning the gap.

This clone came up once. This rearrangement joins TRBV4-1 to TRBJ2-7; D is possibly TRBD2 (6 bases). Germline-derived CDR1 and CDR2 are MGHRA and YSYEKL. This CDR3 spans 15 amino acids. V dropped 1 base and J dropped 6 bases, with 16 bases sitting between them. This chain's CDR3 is CASSQVYAGRGEQYF. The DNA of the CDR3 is TGCGCCAGCAGCCAAGTTTACGCGGGACGGGGCGAGCAGTACTTC.

The CDR3 region has the DNA TGTGCCAGCAGCTTAGAGACAGGGCATGAGCAGTTCTTC. Protein sequence: CASSLETGHEQFF. This sequence joins TRBV7-9 and TRBJ2-1, with 7 bases identical to TRBD1. Germline V gives CDR1 SEHNR, CDR2 FQNEAQ (reference sequence). This CDR3 is 13 amino acids long. With 1 base clipped from V and 8 bases from J, the junction kept 2 bases outside the gene matches.

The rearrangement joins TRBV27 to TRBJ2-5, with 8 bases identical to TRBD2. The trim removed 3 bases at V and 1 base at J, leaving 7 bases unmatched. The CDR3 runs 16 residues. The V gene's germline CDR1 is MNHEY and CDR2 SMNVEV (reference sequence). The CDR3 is CASSFWRGDSQETQYF. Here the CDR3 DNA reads TGTGCCAGCAGTTTTTGGCGGGGGGACTCCCAAGAGACCCAGTACTTC.

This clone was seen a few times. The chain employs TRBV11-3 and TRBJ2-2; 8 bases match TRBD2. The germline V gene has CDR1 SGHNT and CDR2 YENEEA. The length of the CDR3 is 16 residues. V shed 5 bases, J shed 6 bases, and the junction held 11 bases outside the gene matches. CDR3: CASSPSGTRVAGELFF. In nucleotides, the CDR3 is TGTGCCAGCAGCCCCAGCGGGACTAGAGTCGCCGGGGAGCTGTTTTTT.

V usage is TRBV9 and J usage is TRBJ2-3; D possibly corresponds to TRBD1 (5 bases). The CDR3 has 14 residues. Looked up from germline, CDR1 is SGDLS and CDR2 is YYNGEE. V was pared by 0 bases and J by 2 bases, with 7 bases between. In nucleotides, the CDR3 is TGTGCCAGCAGCGTAGGACAGTTCACAGATACGCAGTATTTT. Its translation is CASSVGQFTDTQYF.

CDR3 bases: TGTGCCAGCAGTGGGGATGGCTATGGCTACACCTTC. This encodes CASSGDGYGYTF. This chain joins TRBV28 and TRBJ1-2; D is unclear. CDR1 is MDHEN and CDR2 is SYDVKM in the germline V gene. Trimming took 5 bases from V and 4 from J, leaving 8 bases between them. This CDR3 has 12 residues.

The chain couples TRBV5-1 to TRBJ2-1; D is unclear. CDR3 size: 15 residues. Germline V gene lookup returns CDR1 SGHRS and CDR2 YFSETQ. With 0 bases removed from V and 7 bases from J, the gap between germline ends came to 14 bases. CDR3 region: CASSLEPTFRNEQFF. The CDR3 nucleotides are TGCGCCAGCAGCTTGGAACCAACCTTCAGGAATGAGCAGTTCTTC. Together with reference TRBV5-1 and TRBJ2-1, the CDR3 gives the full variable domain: KAGVTQTPRYLIKTRGQQVTLSCSPISGHRSVSWYQQTPGQGLQFLFEYFSETQRNKGNFPGRFSGRQFSNSRSEMNVSTLELGDSALYLCASSLEPTFRNEQFFGPGTRLTVL.

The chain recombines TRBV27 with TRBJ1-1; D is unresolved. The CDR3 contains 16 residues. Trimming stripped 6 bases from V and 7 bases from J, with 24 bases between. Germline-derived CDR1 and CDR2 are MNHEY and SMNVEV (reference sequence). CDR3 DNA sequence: TGTGCCAGCAGCCCCGCAACCGGGATAAAAAGGAGTGAAGCTTTCTTT. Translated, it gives CASSPATGIKRSEAFF.

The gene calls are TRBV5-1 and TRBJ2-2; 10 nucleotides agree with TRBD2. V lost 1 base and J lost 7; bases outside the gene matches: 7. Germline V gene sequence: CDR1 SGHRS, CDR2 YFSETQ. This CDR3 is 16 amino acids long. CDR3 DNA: TGCGCCAGCAGCTTGTTGTTAGCGGGAGGTCACGGGGAGCTGTTTTTT. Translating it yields CASSLLLAGGHGELFF.

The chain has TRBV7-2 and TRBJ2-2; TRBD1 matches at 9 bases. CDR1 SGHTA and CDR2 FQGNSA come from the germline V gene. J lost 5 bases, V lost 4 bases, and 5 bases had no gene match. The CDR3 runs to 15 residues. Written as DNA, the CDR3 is TGTGCCAGCAGCTCCAGACAGGGGGGGACCGGGGAGCTGTTTTTT. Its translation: CASSSRQGGTGELFF.

As DNA, the CDR3 is TGTGCCAGCTCTCAGGGCTACGAGCAGTACTTC. Translation: CASSQGYEQYF. The chain recombines TRBV19 with TRBJ2-7, with TRBD1 as a possible D gene (5 bases). The CDR3 loop spans 11 amino acids. Germline assignment: CDR1 LNHDA and CDR2 SQIVND (reference sequence). The V end lost 9 bases, the J end lost 3 bases, and 9 bases lay between the germline ends.

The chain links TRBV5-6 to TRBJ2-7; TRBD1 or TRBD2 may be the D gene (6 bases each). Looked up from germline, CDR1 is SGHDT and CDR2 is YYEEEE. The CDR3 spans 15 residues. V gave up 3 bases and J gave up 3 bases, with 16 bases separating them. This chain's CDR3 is CASSSRGHTNYEQYF. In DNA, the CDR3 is TGTGCCAGCAGCTCACGGGGGCATACAAACTACGAGCAGTACTTC.

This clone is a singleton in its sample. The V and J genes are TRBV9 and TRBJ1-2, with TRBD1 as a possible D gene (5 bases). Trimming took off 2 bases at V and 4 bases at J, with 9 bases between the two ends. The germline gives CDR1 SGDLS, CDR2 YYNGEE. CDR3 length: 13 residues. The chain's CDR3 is CASSVGGFYGYTF. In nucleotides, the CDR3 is TGTGCCAGCAGCGTGGGGGGGTTCTATGGCTACACCTTC.

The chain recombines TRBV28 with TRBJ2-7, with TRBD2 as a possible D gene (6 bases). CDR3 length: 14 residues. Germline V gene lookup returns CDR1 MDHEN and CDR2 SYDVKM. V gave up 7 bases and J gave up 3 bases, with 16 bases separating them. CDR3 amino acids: CASNKRASDYEQYF. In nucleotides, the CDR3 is TGTGCCAGCAACAAGCGGGCATCCGACTACGAGCAGTACTTC.

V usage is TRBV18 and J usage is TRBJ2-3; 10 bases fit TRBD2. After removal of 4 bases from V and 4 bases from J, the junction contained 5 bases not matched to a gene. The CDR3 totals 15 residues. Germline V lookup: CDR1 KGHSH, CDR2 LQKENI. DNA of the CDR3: TGTGCCAGCTCACTTGCTAGCGGGAGCGCAGATACGCAGTATTTT. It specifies CASSLASGSADTQYF.

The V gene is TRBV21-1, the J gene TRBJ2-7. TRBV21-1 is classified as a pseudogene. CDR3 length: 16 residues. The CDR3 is CASSKRGKTGHYEQYF. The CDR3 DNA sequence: TGTGCCAGCAGCAAACGCGGGAAGACAGGCCACTACGAGCAGTACTTC.

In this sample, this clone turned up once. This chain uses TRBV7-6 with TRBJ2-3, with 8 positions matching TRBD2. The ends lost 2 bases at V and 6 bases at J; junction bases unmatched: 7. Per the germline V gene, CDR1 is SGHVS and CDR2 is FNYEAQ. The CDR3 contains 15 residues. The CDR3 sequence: CASSLTGGPDDTQYF. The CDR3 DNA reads TGTGCCAGCAGCTTAACGGGAGGGCCGGATGATACGCAGTATTTT.